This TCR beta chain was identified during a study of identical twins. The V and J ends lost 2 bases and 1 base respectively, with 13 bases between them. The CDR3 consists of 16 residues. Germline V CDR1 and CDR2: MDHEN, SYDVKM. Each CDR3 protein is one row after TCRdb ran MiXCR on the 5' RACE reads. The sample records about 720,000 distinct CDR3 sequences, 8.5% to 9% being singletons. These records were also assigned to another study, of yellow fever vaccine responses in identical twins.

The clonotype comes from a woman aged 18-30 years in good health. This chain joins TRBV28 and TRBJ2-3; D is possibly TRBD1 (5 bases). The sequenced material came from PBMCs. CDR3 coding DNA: TGTGCCAGCAGTTTAGGCCAGGGTCGGGGCACAGATACGCAGTATTTT. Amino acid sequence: CASSLGQGRGTDTQYF.